This T cell receptor (beta chain) was found in a study of identical twins. The CDR3 loop spans 14 amino acids. Germline CDR1 reads DFQATT; CDR2 reads SNEGSKA (reference sequence). V was cut by 4 bases and J by 6 bases, with 17 bases left in between. Points from the study as a whole: Beta out-of-frame twin sharing showed a weaker excess.

After template switching added a universal primer site, the resulting cDNA carried unique molecular identifiers. TCRdb independently ran MiXCR on the 5' RACE reads; one entry per CDR3 protein. The data contain 520,000 or so distinct CDR3 sequences, around 20% of them singletons. On this clonotype: The antigen is not known.

These same records also appear under a second study, on T cells expressing NK-cell markers. From that report: With an anti-gamma-delta TCR antibody, sorting in several experiments was kept to alpha-beta TCR T cells.

V gene TRBV20-1 combines with J gene TRBJ2-3; D is unclear. The sequence was collected from a woman under 30 in good health. Sequencing was done on a sample of CD4+ T cells sorted from blood. This chain's CDR3 is CSAKSDFSRDTQYF. The CDR3 nucleotides are TGCAGTGCTAAATCAGACTTCTCTAGGGATACGCAGTATTTT.